These T cell receptor beta chains were read from a single sample in a study of T cells in Graves' hyperthyroidism and ophthalmopathy. In TCRdb, the multiplex PCR reads were re-called with MiXCR into one record per CDR3 protein. The sample includes 500,000 to 750,000 distinct CDR3 sequences, 13% to 15% of them seen just once. Source material: blood. Every receptor here comes from a woman aged 18-29 years with Graves' ophthalmopathy. The CDR3 runs from the conserved cysteine through the conserved F or W. The D gene is left open where the match is weak. Clone size, where shown, is once, few, many, or a class for clones that have expanded.

abundance: many; j_gene: TRBJ2-7; v_gene: TRBV28; d_gene: TRBD2; CDR3aa: CASSLSPRSPGLAYEQYF; CDR3nt: TGTGCCAGCAGTTTATCCCCTCGGAGTCCGGGACTAGCTTACGAGCAGTACTTC
abundance: few; j_gene: TRBJ2-7; v_gene: TRBV29-1; d_gene: TRBD1; CDR3aa: CSVNLRQGAYEQHF; CDR3nt: TGCAGCGTTAACCTCCGACAGGGGGCCTACGAGCAGCACTTC
abundance: NA; j_gene: TRBJ1-3; v_gene: TRBV2; d_gene: NA; CDR3aa: CASSEEGGTGNTIYF; CDR3nt: TGTGCCAGCAGTGAAGAAGGAGGGACTGGAAACACCATATATTTT
abundance: many; j_gene: TRBJ2-4; v_gene: TRBV2; d_gene: TRBD2; CDR3aa: CASSWDYRAKNIQYF; CDR3nt: TGTGCCAGCAGTTGGGACTATAGGGCCAAAAACATTCAGTACTTC
abundance: many; j_gene: TRBJ1-1; v_gene: TRBV12-3/TRBV12-4; d_gene: NA; CDR3aa: CASEGTPNTEAFF; CDR3nt: TGTGCCAGCGAGGGGACTCCGAACACTGAAGCTTTCTTT
abundance: many; j_gene: TRBJ2-5; v_gene: TRBV24-1; d_gene: NA; CDR3aa: CATSDKRTPKETQYF; CDR3nt: TGTGCCACCAGTGATAAGAGGACGCCCAAGGAGACCCAGTACTTC
abundance: many; j_gene: TRBJ2-1; v_gene: TRBV3-1; d_gene: NA; CDR3aa: CASSPSWGRPYNEQFF; CDR3nt: TGTGCCAGCAGCCCCTCGTGGGGAAGGCCCTACAATGAGCAGTTCTTC
abundance: NA; j_gene: TRBJ1-4; v_gene: TRBV6-1; d_gene: TRBD1; CDR3aa: CASRDRGQPNEKLFF; CDR3nt: TGTGCCAGCAGGGACAGGGGGCAGCCTAATGAAAAACTGTTTTTT
abundance: NA; j_gene: TRBJ1-2; v_gene: TRBV20-1; d_gene: TRBD1; CDR3aa: CSARWTGAPGYTF; CDR3nt: TGCAGTGCTAGATGGACAGGGGCGCCTGGCTACACCTTC
abundance: NA; j_gene: TRBJ2-1; v_gene: TRBV15; d_gene: NA; CDR3aa: CATSRAARRVNADNEQFF; CDR3nt: TGTGCCACCAGCAGAGCTGCCCGTAGGGTTAACGCCGACAATGAGCAGTTCTTC
abundance: many; j_gene: TRBJ1-6; v_gene: TRBV27; d_gene: NA; CDR3aa: CASSLSNGGNSPLHF; CDR3nt: TGTGCCAGCAGTTTATCGAACGGGGGTAATTCACCCCTCCACTTT
abundance: NA; j_gene: TRBJ1-1; v_gene: TRBV11-3; d_gene: NA; CDR3aa: CASSSWGGEAFF; CDR3nt: TGTGCCAGCAGCTCGTGGGGGGGTGAAGCTTTCTTT
abundance: many; j_gene: TRBJ2-1; v_gene: TRBV6-1; d_gene: NA; CDR3aa: CASRPMMAGSYNEQFF; CDR3nt: TGTGCCAGCAGGCCCATGATGGCGGGCTCCTACAATGAGCAGTTCTTC
abundance: many; j_gene: TRBJ2-1; v_gene: TRBV12-3/TRBV12-4; d_gene: NA; CDR3aa: CASSLEGEMQFF; CDR3nt: TGTGCCAGCAGTTTAGAGGGGGAAATGCAGTTCTTC
abundance: many; j_gene: TRBJ2-5; v_gene: TRBV19; d_gene: TRBD2; CDR3aa: CASSIRQLAGVETQYF; CDR3nt: TGTGCCAGTAGTATCCGCCAACTAGCGGGCGTGGAGACCCAGTACTTC
abundance: NA; j_gene: TRBJ2-6; v_gene: TRBV6-1; d_gene: TRBD1; CDR3aa: CASGLTGGHGPGANVLTF; CDR3nt: TGTGCCAGCGGCCTTACAGGGGGCCATGGCCCTGGGGCCAACGTCCTGACTTTC
abundance: many; j_gene: TRBJ1-4; v_gene: TRBV3-1; d_gene: NA; CDR3aa: CASSQQGNEKLFF; CDR3nt: TGTGCCAGCAGCCAACAGGGAAATGAAAAACTGTTTTTT
abundance: many; j_gene: TRBJ1-1; v_gene: TRBV27; d_gene: NA; CDR3aa: CASSLHRARLTEAFF; CDR3nt: TGTGCCAGCAGTTTACACAGGGCGCGACTCACTGAAGCTTTCTTT